The clone carrying this TCR beta chain was detected once. Sequenced by immunoSEQ multiplex PCR; TCRdb stores in-frame clones only, minus some. The sample has about 64,000 clones, approximately 92% seen once. The data were obtained in a study of T cell changes during pregnancy in multiple sclerosis. J lost 6 bases, V lost 3 bases, and 12 bases had no gene match. The CDR3 extends over 18 amino acids. Germline loops: CDR1 SGHRS, CDR2 YFSETQ. The chain is built from TRBV5-1 and TRBJ2-1; 13 bases line up with TRBD2. The sample in question was peripheral blood, obtained in the second trimester of pregnancy. The receptor comes from a female donor with multiple sclerosis, enrolled in a pregnancy study. The CDR3 nucleotides are TGCGCCAGCAGCTCCCTAAGGACTAGCGGGAGTAAGAGCAATGAGCAGTTCTTC. Its translation is CASSSLRTSGSKSNEQFF. Looking up the rest from reference TRBV5-1 and TRBJ2-1 gives the full variable domain: KAGVTQTPRYLIKTRGQQVTLSCSPISGHRSVSWYQQTPGQGLQFLFEYFSETQRNKGNFPGRFSGRQFSNSRSEMNVSTLELGDSALYLCASSSLRTSGSKSNEQFFGPGTRLTVL.